This T cell receptor beta chain was recovered during a study of technical replicates of blood from a handful of donors. Sequencing was performed with immunoSEQ multiplex PCR; in TCRdb, only in-frame clones are kept and a portion is missing. The repertoire consists of about 97,000 clones, with 90% to 97% occurring once and the leading ten covering about 0.39%. This TCR was recovered from a human donor in good health. The sequenced sample consisted of T cells isolated from PBMCs.

CDR3 amino acids: CASSQKEAAYEQYF. The CDR3 DNA is TGCGCCAGCAGCCAAAAGGAGGCTGCCTACGAGCAGTACTTC. The J gene is TRBJ2-7, the V gene TRBV4-1; a weak D match, TRBD2 (5 bases). V was trimmed by 2 bases and J by 2 bases, leaving 10 bases between them. CDR3 length: 14 amino acids. Germline CDR1 reads MGHRA; CDR2 reads YSYEKL.